This paragraph reports one T cell receptor (beta chain). Per germline, CDR1 LGHDT and CDR2 YNNKEL (reference sequence). V dropped 5 bases and J dropped 4; count of bases not matched to a gene: 7. The CDR3 is 14 residues long. The sample belongs to a study of T-cell reconstitution after alpha-beta-depleted transplantation in children. Unique molecular identifiers tagged the TCRbeta library. TCRdb itself ran the PCR reads through MiXCR, one entry per CDR3 protein. The sample lists about a million distinct CDR3 sequences; roughly 29% were seen once. J is TRBJ1-1 and V is TRBV3-1; 7 bases fit TRBD1. This clonotype was sampled from a boy under two years old who had a stem cell transplant for SCID, so the T cells may come from the graft donor. This specimen consisted of PBMCs, mostly from graft donor cells, obtained 360 days after TCRalphabeta/CD19-depleted stem cell transplant. The CDR3 protein is CASSARQGPTEAFF. The CDR3 DNA follows: TGTGCCAGCAGCGCCCGACAGGGACCCACTGAAGCTTTCTTT.